The clone carrying this TCR beta chain came up once. As yet, its antigen is unknown. CDR3 length: 14 amino acids. Germline V CDR1 and CDR2: SEHNR, FQNEAQ (reference sequence). V was shortened by 1 base and J by 3 bases, with 7 bases between the two germline ends. The record originates from a study of T-cell reconstitution after alpha-beta-depleted transplantation in children. General study results and limits: Several hundred expanded graft clones reportedly were the source of alpha-beta T cells about two months after transplant.

Researchers prepared the TCRbeta library using unique molecular identifiers, the study reports. One entry per CDR3 protein results from TCRdb running MiXCR on the PCR reads. The data hold approximately 89,000 distinct CDR3 sequences, with around 15% observed a single time. The TCR was taken from a male patient aged 2 to 9 who had a stem cell transplant for acute lymphoblastic leukemia, so the T cells may come from the graft donor. Sequenced material: PBMCs, mostly from graft donor cells, taken 180 days after TCRalphabeta/CD19-depleted stem cell transplant. The chain has TRBV7-9 and TRBJ2-4; D unclear. The CDR3 DNA reads TGTGCCAGCAGCTTAGGGCAAAACAAAAACATTCAGTACTTC. Protein sequence: CASSLGQNKNIQYF.